These T cell receptor beta chains were read from a single sample in a study of shared clonotypes between healthy human individuals. Assay: immunoSEQ multiplex PCR; the TCRdb copy retains only in-frame clones and omits some. The table lists around 2.1 million clones, around 95% of them singletons. The sequencing sample was made of naive CD4+ T cells sorted from blood. These receptors originate from a man aged 18-30 years in good health. The CDR3 runs from the conserved cysteine through the conserved F or W. Each record gives: V gene, D gene, clone size, J gene, CDR3 protein, CDR3 DNA. The D gene is left open where the match is weak. Rows give clone size only sometimes, using once, few, many, or a class for an expanded clone.

V gene: TRBV7-2
D gene: NA
clone size: NA
J gene: TRBJ2-1
CDR3 protein: CASSLAGVVNEQFF
CDR3 DNA: TGTGCCAGCAGCTTAGCGGGAGTAGTTAATGAGCAGTTCTTC

V gene: TRBV6-5
D gene: NA
clone size: NA
J gene: TRBJ1-1
CDR3 protein: CASTQGINTEAFF
CDR3 DNA: TGTGCCAGCACCCAGGGGATTAACACTGAAGCTTTCTTT

V gene: TRBV7-9
D gene: NA
clone size: NA
J gene: TRBJ2-7
CDR3 protein: CASSLASGQGYEQYF
CDR3 DNA: TGTGCCAGCAGCTTAGCGTCGGGCCAGGGATACGAGCAGTACTTC

V gene: TRBV6-5
D gene: TRBD1
clone size: NA
J gene: TRBJ2-7
CDR3 protein: CASSMKPTGPYEQYF
CDR3 DNA: TGTGCCAGCAGCATGAAACCGACAGGGCCCTACGAGCAGTACTTC

V gene: TRBV6-5
D gene: NA
clone size: NA
J gene: TRBJ1-5
CDR3 protein: CASSRGQGNQPQHF
CDR3 DNA: TGTGCCAGCAGTAGGGGACAAGGCAATCAGCCCCAGCATTTT

V gene: TRBV9
D gene: TRBD2
clone size: NA
J gene: TRBJ2-2
CDR3 protein: CASSAERLAGALTNTGELFF
CDR3 DNA: TGTGCCAGCAGCGCCGAAAGACTAGCGGGAGCATTAACAAACACCGGGGAGCTGTTTTTT

V gene: TRBV25-1
D gene: NA
clone size: NA
J gene: TRBJ2-6
CDR3 protein: CASSEYLGGTGANVLTF
CDR3 DNA: TGTGCCAGCAGTGAATATTTAGGGGGAACTGGGGCCAACGTCCTGACTTTC

V gene: TRBV18
D gene: NA
clone size: NA
J gene: TRBJ1-1
CDR3 protein: CASSPPGQGKNTEAFF
CDR3 DNA: TGTGCCAGCTCACCACCGGGGCAGGGGAAGAACACTGAAGCTTTCTTT

V gene: TRBV11-3
D gene: NA
clone size: few
J gene: TRBJ2-3
CDR3 protein: CASSLDGGTDTQYF
CDR3 DNA: TGTGCCAGCAGCTTAGACGGGGGCACAGATACGCAGTATTTT

V gene: TRBV9
D gene: NA
clone size: NA
J gene: TRBJ2-7
CDR3 protein: CASSVEPGPYEQYF
CDR3 DNA: TGTGCCAGCAGCGTAGAACCGGGCCCCTACGAGCAGTACTTC

V gene: TRBV30
D gene: TRBD1
clone size: NA
J gene: TRBJ1-1
CDR3 protein: CAWSRQGAKTEAFF
CDR3 DNA: TGTGCCTGGAGCCGGCAGGGGGCGAAGACTGAAGCTTTCTTT

V gene: TRBV7-9
D gene: NA
clone size: NA
J gene: TRBJ1-1
CDR3 protein: CASSHSTLGGTEAFF
CDR3 DNA: TGTGCCAGCAGCCACTCCACCCTAGGTGGGACTGAAGCTTTCTTT

V gene: TRBV5-8
D gene: TRBD1
clone size: NA
J gene: TRBJ1-1
CDR3 protein: CASSFAGQGPKNTEAFF
CDR3 DNA: TGTGCCAGCAGCTTCGCCGGACAGGGGCCCAAGAACACTGAAGCTTTCTTT

V gene: TRBV30
D gene: NA
clone size: NA
J gene: TRBJ2-7
CDR3 protein: CAWSVPGASGYEQYF
CDR3 DNA: TGTGCCTGGAGTGTACCAGGGGCCAGCGGCTACGAGCAGTACTTC

V gene: TRBV19
D gene: TRBD1
clone size: NA
J gene: TRBJ1-1
CDR3 protein: CASSMIVGTGGNTEAFF
CDR3 DNA: TGTGCCAGTAGTATGATCGTTGGGACAGGAGGGAACACTGAAGCTTTCTTT

V gene: TRBV27
D gene: NA
clone size: NA
J gene: TRBJ1-1
CDR3 protein: CASSFGTAVSTEAFF
CDR3 DNA: TGTGCCAGCAGTTTTGGTACAGCCGTCTCCACTGAAGCTTTCTTT

V gene: TRBV19
D gene: NA
clone size: once
J gene: TRBJ2-7
CDR3 protein: CASSISGASEQYF
CDR3 DNA: TGTGCCAGTAGTATCTCCGGGGCGAGCGAGCAGTACTTC

V gene: TRBV5-3
D gene: NA
clone size: NA
J gene: TRBJ2-1
CDR3 protein: CARSRETGSNEQFF
CDR3 DNA: TGTGCCAGAAGCCGGGAGACAGGGAGCAATGAGCAGTTCTTC

V gene: TRBV27
D gene: TRBD1
clone size: NA
J gene: TRBJ1-6
CDR3 protein: CASSQNRGLSPLHF
CDR3 DNA: TGTGCCAGCAGCCAGAACAGGGGGCTTTCACCCCTCCACTTT

V gene: TRBV16
D gene: NA
clone size: NA
J gene: TRBJ2-2
CDR3 protein: CASSQYWATGELFF
CDR3 DNA: TGTGCCAGCAGCCAATATTGGGCGACCGGGGAGCTGTTTTTT

V gene: TRBV4-3
D gene: NA
clone size: few
J gene: TRBJ2-1
CDR3 protein: CASSRGLANEQFF
CDR3 DNA: TGCGCCAGCTCCCGTGGGCTAGCCAATGAGCAGTTCTTC

V gene: TRBV6-7
D gene: NA
clone size: NA
J gene: TRBJ2-7
CDR3 protein: CASRYRTSYEQYF
CDR3 DNA: TGTGCCAGCAGGTACCGAACGTCCTACGAGCAGTACTTC

V gene: TRBV7-9
D gene: NA
clone size: NA
J gene: TRBJ1-1
CDR3 protein: CASSLTTNTEAFF
CDR3 DNA: TGTGCCAGCAGCTTAACGACCAACACTGAAGCTTTCTTT

V gene: TRBV5-1
D gene: NA
clone size: NA
J gene: TRBJ1-3
CDR3 protein: CASSLEPGRGNTIYF
CDR3 DNA: TGCGCCAGCAGCTTGGAGCCGGGTAGGGGAAACACCATATATTTT

V gene: TRBV4-3
D gene: TRBD2
clone size: NA
J gene: TRBJ2-1
CDR3 protein: CASSQDGTSGSHNEQFF
CDR3 DNA: TGCGCCAGCAGCCAAGATGGGACTAGCGGGAGTCACAATGAGCAGTTCTTC

V gene: TRBV5-1
D gene: NA
clone size: NA
J gene: TRBJ2-6
CDR3 protein: CASSLVVPGANVLTF
CDR3 DNA: TGCGCCAGCAGCTTGGTCGTACCTGGGGCCAACGTCCTGACTTTC

V gene: TRBV29-1
D gene: NA
clone size: NA
J gene: TRBJ2-1
CDR3 protein: CSVVTPFSTDEQFF
CDR3 DNA: TGCAGCGTTGTGACCCCCTTTTCTACCGATGAGCAGTTCTTC

V gene: TRBV6-6
D gene: NA
clone size: NA
J gene: TRBJ2-7
CDR3 protein: CASSATRTSYEQYF
CDR3 DNA: TGTGCCAGCAGCGCGACAAGAACCTCCTACGAGCAGTACTTC

V gene: TRBV25-1
D gene: TRBD1
clone size: NA
J gene: TRBJ1-1
CDR3 protein: CASRDRVNTEAFF
CDR3 DNA: TGTGCCAGCAGAGACAGGGTGAACACTGAAGCTTTCTTT

V gene: TRBV12-5
D gene: TRBD2
clone size: NA
J gene: TRBJ2-2
CDR3 protein: CASGLNPGLANTGELFF
CDR3 DNA: TGTGCTAGTGGTCTCAATCCGGGACTAGCGAACACCGGGGAGCTGTTTTTT

V gene: TRBV7-2
D gene: TRBD1
clone size: NA
J gene: TRBJ1-4
CDR3 protein: CASSAQGAREKLFF
CDR3 DNA: TGTGCCAGCAGCGCGCAGGGGGCACGAGAAAAACTGTTTTTT

V gene: TRBV15
D gene: NA
clone size: NA
J gene: TRBJ2-7
CDR3 protein: CATSKDRSYEQYF
CDR3 DNA: TGTGCCACCAGCAAGGACCGTTCCTACGAGCAGTACTTC

V gene: TRBV19
D gene: TRBD1
clone size: NA
J gene: TRBJ2-7
CDR3 protein: CASSMYRGPYEQYF
CDR3 DNA: TGTGCCAGTAGTATGTACAGGGGACCCTACGAGCAGTACTTC

V gene: TRBV27
D gene: NA
clone size: NA
J gene: TRBJ2-1
CDR3 protein: CASSFERVSNEQFF
CDR3 DNA: TGTGCCAGCAGTTTCGAGAGGGTAAGCAATGAGCAGTTCTTC

V gene: TRBV6-1
D gene: NA
clone size: NA
J gene: TRBJ2-5
CDR3 protein: CASSGGGPGKTQYF
CDR3 DNA: TGTGCCAGCAGTGGAGGTGGGCCTGGGAAGACCCAGTACTTC

V gene: TRBV28
D gene: TRBD1
clone size: few
J gene: TRBJ1-6
CDR3 protein: CASRPTGESPLHF
CDR3 DNA: TGTGCCAGCAGGCCGACAGGGGAATCACCCCTCCACTTT

V gene: TRBV10-3
D gene: NA
clone size: NA
J gene: TRBJ1-3
CDR3 protein: CATLGDPGNTIYF
CDR3 DNA: TGTGCCACCCTTGGGGACCCTGGAAACACCATATATTTT

V gene: TRBV7-9
D gene: NA
clone size: NA
J gene: TRBJ2-2
CDR3 protein: CASRSTWDRQAGELFF
CDR3 DNA: TGTGCCAGCAGGAGTACATGGGATAGGCAGGCCGGGGAGCTGTTTTTT

V gene: TRBV5-1
D gene: TRBD1
clone size: NA
J gene: TRBJ1-1
CDR3 protein: CASSLQGHTEAFF
CDR3 DNA: TGCGCCAGCAGCTTACAGGGGCACACTGAAGCTTTCTTT

V gene: TRBV5-1
D gene: NA
clone size: NA
J gene: TRBJ2-5
CDR3 protein: CASSRAETQYF
CDR3 DNA: TGCGCCAGCAGCCGAGCAGAGACCCAGTACTTC

V gene: TRBV11-3
D gene: TRBD2
clone size: NA
J gene: TRBJ2-1
CDR3 protein: CASSLDRGLAGAYNEQFF
CDR3 DNA: TGTGCCAGCAGCTTAGATCGGGGACTAGCGGGTGCCTACAATGAGCAGTTCTTC

V gene: TRBV4-1
D gene: TRBD1
clone size: NA
J gene: TRBJ1-1
CDR3 protein: CASSQARGVGDTEAFF
CDR3 DNA: TGCGCCAGCAGCCAAGCCAGGGGGGTCGGGGACACTGAAGCTTTCTTT

V gene: TRBV28
D gene: NA
clone size: NA
J gene: TRBJ1-3
CDR3 protein: CASSLWTAGDTIYF
CDR3 DNA: TGTGCCAGCAGTTTATGGACAGCTGGGGACACCATATATTTT

V gene: TRBV11-1
D gene: TRBD1
clone size: NA
J gene: TRBJ1-2
CDR3 protein: CASSHGSGTGPNYGYTF
CDR3 DNA: TGTGCCAGCAGCCACGGATCCGGGACAGGGCCTAACTATGGCTACACCTTC

V gene: TRBV18
D gene: NA
clone size: NA
J gene: TRBJ1-2
CDR3 protein: CASSPELDDGYTF
CDR3 DNA: TGTGCCAGCTCACCAGAACTAGACGATGGCTACACCTTC

V gene: TRBV6-1
D gene: TRBD1
clone size: once
J gene: TRBJ1-2
CDR3 protein: CASSEIPHRDRLNYGYTF
CDR3 DNA: TGTGCCAGCAGTGAAATCCCTCACCGGGACAGACTTAACTATGGCTACACCTTC

V gene: TRBV5-6
D gene: NA
clone size: NA
J gene: TRBJ2-3
CDR3 protein: CASSWGDTQYF
CDR3 DNA: TGTGCCAGCAGCTGGGGAGATACGCAGTATTTT

V gene: TRBV10-3
D gene: NA
clone size: NA
J gene: TRBJ2-2
CDR3 protein: CAISDIGSTGELFF
CDR3 DNA: TGTGCCATCAGTGATATTGGTAGCACCGGGGAGCTGTTTTTT